This TCR beta chain was retrieved from a study of T cells expressing NK-cell markers. Study as a whole: CD3+CD56+NKG2C+, CD3+CD56+NKG2C- and CD3+CD56-NKG2C+ T cells, once sorted, supplied the TCR beta repertoires. Eight donors were sequenced, seven testing HCMV-seropositive and one testing seronegative. The study, taken as a whole, reports: In roughly 6 donors, dominant CD3+CD56+NKG2C+ clones formed roughly 1.0-7.5% of CD8+ cells. The study found these clonotypes also leading the CD3+CD56-NKG2C+ fraction in a handful of donors.

Details on this clonotype: Its antigen is still unknown.

With the 5' RACE reads reprocessed, TCRdb shows one record per CDR3 protein and no DNA. The table lists about 150,000 distinct CDR3 sequences. Germline CDR1 reads KGHDR; CDR2 reads SFDVKD. The CDR3 is made up of 16 amino acids. The TCR comes from a woman in her fifties or sixties in good health. Sequenced: blood T cells: a sorted CD56 or NKG2C T cell subset, CD4+ or CD8+ T cells, or bulk PBMC T cells (not recorded which). The chain uses TRBV24-1 and TRBJ2-1; TCRdb picks TRBD1, but there is no DNA to check that call. CDR3 in amino acids: CATRSIGEGGDNEQFF.